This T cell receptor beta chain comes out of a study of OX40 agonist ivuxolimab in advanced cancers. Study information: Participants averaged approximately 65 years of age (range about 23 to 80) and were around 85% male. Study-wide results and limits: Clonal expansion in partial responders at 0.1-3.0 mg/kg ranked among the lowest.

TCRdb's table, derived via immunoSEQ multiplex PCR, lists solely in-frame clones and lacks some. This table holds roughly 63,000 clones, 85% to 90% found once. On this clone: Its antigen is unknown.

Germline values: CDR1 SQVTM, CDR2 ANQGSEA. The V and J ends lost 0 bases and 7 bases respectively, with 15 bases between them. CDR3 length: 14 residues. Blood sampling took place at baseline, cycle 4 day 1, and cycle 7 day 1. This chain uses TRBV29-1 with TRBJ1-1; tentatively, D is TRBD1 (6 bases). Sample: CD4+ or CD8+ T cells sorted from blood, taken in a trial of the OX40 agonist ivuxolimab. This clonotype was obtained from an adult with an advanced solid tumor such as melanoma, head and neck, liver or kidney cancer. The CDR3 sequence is CSVEDQGDRLEAFF. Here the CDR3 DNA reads TGCAGCGTTGAAGATCAGGGAGACAGGCTTGAAGCTTTCTTT.